A single sample is the source of the 5 T cell receptor beta chains below, sequenced in a study of Tregs in tolerant kidney transplant recipients. Sequencing was performed with immunoSEQ multiplex PCR; in TCRdb, only in-frame clones are kept and a portion is missing. The repertoire includes around 50,000 clones, around four fifths of them detected once, and about 5% sits in the top ten. The sequenced sample consisted of CD4+ T cells from blood. These receptors were taken from a human donor in good health.

The chain recombines TRBV6-7 with TRBJ2-5, with a weak D call TRBD2 (6 bases). TRBV6-7 is labeled an ORF, and its function is uncertain. With 0 bases removed from V and 3 bases from J, the gap between germline ends came to 11 bases. The CDR3 length is 15 residues. The CDR3 bases are TGTGCCAGCAGTTACTCGGGACTCTACAAAGAGACCCAGTACTTC. This translates into CASSYSGLYKETQYF.

This clone was recorded a few times. The chain couples TRBV5-4 to TRBJ1-6, with 7 bases that match TRBD1. J was trimmed by 8 bases and V by 1 base; bases with no gene match: 3. Germline V CDR1 and CDR2: SGHNT, YYREEE (reference sequence). CDR3 length: 14 residues. The CDR3 DNA sequence: TGTGCCAGCAGCTTGCAGGGGGTGGATTCACCCCTCCACTTT. Its protein product is CASSLQGVDSPLHF.

Turning to this clone: The same CDR3 arises from other DNA sequences in this sample as well. The rearrangement uses TRBV5-1 and TRBJ2-1; 11 bases match TRBD2. The CDR3 is made up of 15 amino acids. V was pared by 2 bases and J by 7 bases, with 5 bases of the junction left unmatched. Germline CDR1 SGHRS, CDR2 YFSETQ. DNA of the CDR3: TGCGCCAGCAGCTTTAGCGGGGGGGCCCCAAATGAGCAGTTCTTC. Amino acids: CASSFSGGAPNEQFF.

This clone was detected many times. The V call is TRBV7-9, the J call TRBJ1-2; D gene unclear. The germline CDR1 and CDR2 sequences are SEHNR and FQNEAQ (reference sequence). The CDR3 contains 14 residues. V lost 3 bases to trimming and J lost 2 bases, with 10 bases between them. The CDR3 region is CASSFTLQNYGYTF. The CDR3 bases are TGTGCCAGCAGCTTTACACTCCAGAACTATGGCTACACCTTC.

The chain employs TRBV5-6 and TRBJ1-6; TRBD1 might be the D (5 bases). Germline V lookup: CDR1 SGHDT, CDR2 YYEEEE. The CDR3 covers 14 residues. V lost 2 bases and J 7 bases, leaving 10 bases between the germline ends. The CDR3 loop is CASSFMGENSPLHF. The CDR3 DNA reads as TGTGCCAGCAGCTTCATGGGGGAGAATTCACCCCTCCACTTT.